A single sample gave rise to the 11 T cell receptor beta chains below, sequenced in a study of shared clonotypes between healthy human individuals. Measured with immunoSEQ multiplex PCR; TCRdb has only the in-frame clones, and not every one. Of 2 million to 2.5 million clones listed, 80% to 95% are singletons. Specimen: naive CD4+ T cells from PBMCs. Subset denoted: CD45RA+ positively selected. All receptors derive from a man between 18 and 35 years old in good health. Some clones in this sample may be carry-over from other donors' samples.

The chain has TRBV5-4 and TRBJ1-2, with 8 bases identical to TRBD1. The CDR3 length is 13 residues. After removal of 6 bases from V and 5 bases from J, the junction contained 6 bases not matched to a gene. Germline CDR1 is SGHNT and CDR2 is YYREEE (reference sequence). Here the CDR3 reads CASNRDRLYGYTF. The CDR3 DNA reads TGTGCCAGCAATCGGGACAGGTTGTATGGCTACACCTTC.

The chain recombines TRBV5-1 with TRBJ2-5; TRBD1 matches at 10 bases. Germline CDR1 is SGHRS and CDR2 is YFSETQ. V gave up 4 bases and J gave up 3 bases; unmatched junction bases: 6. This CDR3 is built from 15 residues. The chain's CDR3 is CASSAVTGGEETQYF. The DNA of the CDR3 is TGCGCCAGCAGCGCGGTGACAGGGGGCGAAGAGACCCAGTACTTC. Based on the CDR3 plus reference TRBV5-1 and TRBJ2-5, the full variable domain is KAGVTQTPRYLIKTRGQQVTLSCSPISGHRSVSWYQQTPGQGLQFLFEYFSETQRNKGNFPGRFSGRQFSNSRSEMNVSTLELGDSALYLCASSAVTGGEETQYFGPGTRLLVL.

This chain joins TRBV6-1 and TRBJ2-6; 9 bases are shared with TRBD1. The CDR3 consists of 16 residues. The germline V gene has CDR1 MNHNS and CDR2 SASEGT. V lost 4 bases, J lost 3 bases, and 4 bases stayed unmatched. In nucleotides, the CDR3 is TGTGCCAGCAGTGTGACAGGGGGTTATGGGGCCAACGTCCTGACTTTC. As protein: CASSVTGGYGANVLTF.

The genes are TRBV5-1 and TRBJ2-3; D not certain. CDR3 size: 12 residues. Looked up from germline, CDR1 is SGHRS and CDR2 is YFSETQ. V lost 4 bases, J lost 3 bases, and 6 bases lay in between. CDR3 DNA: TGCGCCAGCAGCCCTGAGACAGATACGCAGTATTTT. Translated: CASSPETDTQYF.

As concerns this clone: The sample has other DNA sequences that encode this CDR3 too. The rearrangement joins TRBV5-1 to TRBJ1-5, with D possibly matching TRBD1 (5 bases). Trimming cost V 2 bases and J 5 bases, with 8 bases left between them. The CDR3 consists of 13 residues. Germline V gives CDR1 SGHRS, CDR2 YFSETQ. This chain's CDR3 is CASSLDRDQPQHF. The CDR3 coding sequence is TGCGCCAGCAGCTTAGACAGAGATCAGCCCCAGCATTTT.

This chain connects TRBV7-9 to TRBJ1-4; D is unresolved. Germline V gene lookup returns CDR1 SEHNR and CDR2 FQNEAQ (reference sequence). This CDR3 spans 13 amino acids. V lost 6 bases and J 7 bases, leaving 12 bases between the germline ends. The CDR3: CASSGFVGEKLFF. The CDR3 DNA reads as TGTGCCAGCAGTGGATTCGTGGGTGAAAAACTGTTTTTT.

The chain uses TRBV4-3 and TRBJ1-4; no clear D gene. The CDR3 loop spans 13 amino acids. Germline V lookup: CDR1 LGHNA, CDR2 YSLEER. Trimming left V 0 bases short and J 7 bases short, with 6 bases between. The DNA for the CDR3 is TGCGCCAGCAGCCAAGACGCGGCTGAAAAACTGTTTTTT. It yields the protein CASSQDAAEKLFF.

About this clone: The same CDR3 arises from other DNA sequences in this sample as well. The chain is built from TRBV18 and TRBJ1-1, with D possibly TRBD1 on 5 matching bases. The CDR3 contains 13 residues. Germline V gene data show CDR1 as KGHSH and CDR2 as LQKENI. V lost 3 bases, J lost 1 base, and 6 bases lay in between. The DNA of the CDR3 is TGTGCCAGCTCACCCGGGACGAACACTGAAGCTTTCTTT. It specifies CASSPGTNTEAFF. Supplemented by reference TRBV18 and TRBJ1-1, the full variable domain reads NAGVMQNPRHLVRRRGQEARLRCSPMKGHSHVYWYRQLPEEGLKFMVYLQKENIIDESGMPKERFSAEFPKEGPSILRIQQVVRGDSAAYFCASSPGTNTEAFFGQGTRLTVV.

V and J are TRBV10-3 and TRBJ2-1, with 7 bases fitting TRBD1. V was clipped by 5 bases and J by 7 bases; unmatched bases: 5. This CDR3 is 13 amino acids long. The germline gives CDR1 ENHRY, CDR2 SYGVKD. CDR3 sequence reads: CAISPGQRNEQFF. The CDR3 DNA sequence: TGTGCCATCAGTCCGGGACAGCGAAATGAGCAGTTCTTC.

This clone occurred a few times. CDR3 sequence: CASSGPTANTEAFF. The CDR3, as DNA: TGCGCCAGCAGCGGCCCGACGGCGAACACTGAAGCTTTCTTT. V gene TRBV5-1 combines with J gene TRBJ1-1; D gene uncertain. CDR3 size: 14 residues. The V end was cut by 4 bases, the J end by 1 base, with 11 bases between. Germline V gene sequence: CDR1 SGHRS, CDR2 YFSETQ.

Concerning this clone: This CDR3 is also generated by other DNA sequences in the sample. The chain joins TRBV19 to TRBJ2-7; D not certain. Germline loops: CDR1 LNHDA, CDR2 SQIVND (reference sequence). Trimming took off 6 bases at V and 3 bases at J, with 12 bases between the two ends. The CDR3 is made up of 13 amino acids. The CDR3 DNA reads as TGTGCCAGTAGGCGCACGGCAAGCTACGAGCAGTACTTC. As protein: CASRRTASYEQYF.